One and the same sample provided the 24 T cell receptor beta chains below, sequenced in a study of human T cells and chemical hapten exposure. Regarding time point: pre-sensitization, week 0. Described treatment: therapeutic diphenylcyclopropenone sensitization with weekly scalp DPC. TCRdb called the RACE reads again in MiXCR, with one record for every CDR3 protein. The sample comprises around 330,000 distinct CDR3 sequences, roughly 6% of which are singletons, and about 8.2% rests with the top ten. The sample consisted of whole blood, taken in connection with sensitization to the hapten diphenylcyclopropenone (DPC). These receptors came from a young woman with alopecia areata. Some clones in this sample may be carry-over from other donors' samples.

The rearrangement joins TRBV12-2 to TRBJ2-7; TRBD1 is taken as the D call from the table, unchecked against the DNA. TRBV12-2 is a documented pseudogene. The CDR3 is 17 residues long. The CDR3 bases are TGTACAAGTCGCTTAAGGGGTGTTTTGGACAGGGAGTACGAGCAGTACTTC. Residues: CTSRLRGVLDREYEQYF.

The chain combines TRBV6-5 with TRBJ1-6; TRBD1 matches 7 bases. With 7 bases clipped from V and 11 bases from J, the junction kept 8 bases outside the gene matches. The CDR3 totals 13 residues. Germline V gene sequence: CDR1 MNHEY, CDR2 SVGAGI. The CDR3 DNA reads as TGTGCCAGCACAAGGGGGCCAAGGGCACCCCTCCACTTT. It translates to CASTRGPRAPLHF.

This clonotype was picked up many times. V and J are TRBV11-3 and TRBJ2-2; no clear D. The CDR3 sequence is 12 residues long. Trimming removed 6 bases from V and 5 bases from J, with 7 bases in between. Per the germline V gene, CDR1 is SGHNT and CDR2 is YENEEA. The CDR3 nucleotides read TGTGCCAGCAGTTCCAGAACCGGGGAGCTGTTTTTT. Translation gives CASSSRTGELFF. The full variable domain, rest sourced from reference TRBV11-3 and TRBJ2-2, is EAGVVQSPRYKIIEKKQPVAFWCNPISGHNTLYWYLQNLGQGPELLIRYENEEAVDDSQLPKDRFSAERLKGVDSTLKIQPAELGDSAVYLCASSSRTGELFFGEGSRLTVL.

This clonotype was seen a handful of times. V and J are TRBV20-1 and TRBJ1-2, with D possibly matching TRBD1 (6 bases). Germline V gene data show CDR1 as DFQATT and CDR2 as SNEGSKA (reference sequence). The CDR3 loop spans 14 amino acids. Trimming stripped 1 base from V and 4 bases from J, with 13 bases between. The CDR3 here is CSARGPDRGYGYTF. CDR3 DNA sequence: TGCAGTGCTAGAGGCCCGGACAGAGGCTATGGCTACACCTTC.

This clonotype was counted many times. This chain connects TRBV9 to TRBJ2-7; 8 positions match TRBD1. The V gene end was trimmed by 3 bases and the J gene end by 0 bases; junction bases not matched to a gene: 5. The CDR3 is 15 residues long. Germline CDR1 and CDR2: SGDLS and YYNGEE. In nucleotides, the CDR3 is TGTGCCAGCAGCGCCGGACAGGGTTCCTCCTACGAGCAGTACTTC. This translates into CASSAGQGSSYEQYF.

This clonotype was observed a few times. The rearrangement joins TRBV12-3 or TRBV12-4 to TRBJ1-4; the match to TRBD1 covers 7 bases. This CDR3 contains 14 residues. Trimming took 6 bases from V and 12 from J; bases not matched to a gene: 13. This CDR3 reads CASSLGTGEGELFF. The CDR3 DNA follows: TGTGCCAGCAGCCTCGGAACAGGGGAGGGAGAACTGTTTTTT.

This clonotype was observed at least ten times. The J gene is TRBJ1-4, the V gene TRBV4-3, with TRBD1 identical over 7 bases. The length of the CDR3 is 14 residues. J lost 8 bases, V lost 0 bases, and 3 bases had no gene match. Germline V gene data show CDR1 as LGHNA and CDR2 as YSLEER. The CDR3 nucleotides are TGCGCCAGCAGCCAAGATAGGGGGCGGGAAAAACTGTTTTTT. Translating gives CASSQDRGREKLFF.

There are many counts of this clonotype. The CDR3, as DNA: TGTGCCAGCAGTCCCGGCAGGGGCTATAATTCACCCCTCCACTTT. Protein sequence: CASSPGRGYNSPLHF. This chain links TRBV27 with TRBJ1-6; weak D call: TRBD1 (6 bases). V lost 5 bases and J 3 bases, leaving 11 bases between the germline ends. CDR1 and CDR2 from the germline V gene are MNHEY and SMNVEV (reference sequence). There are 15 residues in the CDR3.

The sample holds a few counts of this clonotype. The chain links TRBV4-3 to TRBJ1-1; D is perhaps TRBD1 (6 bases). V lost 0 bases and J lost 5, with 10 bases in between. The CDR3 totals 14 residues. Looked up from germline, CDR1 is LGHNA and CDR2 is YSLEER. Here the CDR3 DNA reads TGCGCCAGCAGCCAAGATAGGGGGTGGACTGAAGCTTTCTTT. Translating it yields CASSQDRGWTEAFF.

The rearrangement links TRBV6-2 or TRBV6-3 to TRBJ2-2; TRBD1 is a possible D gene (6 bases). The CDR3 sequence is 15 residues long. V was shortened by 2 bases and J by 1 base, with 8 bases between the two germline ends. Germline V CDR1 and CDR2: MNHEY, SVGEGT. CDR3 sequence: CASSYQTGNTGELFF. CDR3 nucleotides: TGTGCCAGCAGTTACCAGACAGGGAACACCGGGGAGCTGTTTTTT.

This clonotype was seen a few times. The gene calls are TRBV6-6 and TRBJ1-6, with unresolved D. The V end was cut by 5 bases, the J end by 7 bases, with 21 bases between. Germline V gives CDR1 MNHNY, CDR2 SVGAGI (reference sequence). There are 17 residues in the CDR3. CDR3 sequence: CASSPSTARRPNSPLHF. The CDR3 DNA reads TGTGCCAGCAGTCCAAGCACAGCCAGACGCCCAAATTCACCCCTCCACTTT.

There are many counts of this clonotype. The chain is built from TRBV6-2 or TRBV6-3 and TRBJ1-6; 7 positions match TRBD1. The length of the CDR3 is 17 residues. Germline V gene data show CDR1 as MNHEY and CDR2 as SVGEGT. The J segment lost 10 bases and the V segment lost 6 bases, leaving 18 bases of the junction unmatched. The CDR3 loop reads CASSSTIPGTEASPLHF. In DNA form, the CDR3 reads TGTGCCAGCAGCTCGACGATTCCCGGGACAGAAGCCTCACCCCTCCACTTT.

This chain joins TRBV5-1 and TRBJ2-5; D unclear. This CDR3 has 14 residues. Germline CDR1 and CDR2: SGHRS and YFSETQ. V lost 4 bases and J 4 bases, leaving 14 bases between the germline ends. The CDR3 reads CASSQTPPAETQYF. The CDR3 nucleotides read TGCGCCAGCAGCCAAACCCCGCCCGCAGAGACCCAGTACTTC.

The sample holds a few counts of this clonotype. V usage is TRBV19 and J usage is TRBJ1-5; 12 bases agree with TRBD1. The CDR3 is 17 amino acids. V shed 3 bases and J 4 bases; nucleotides not matched to a gene: 7. The germline CDR1 and CDR2 sequences are LNHDA and SQIVND (reference sequence). CDR3 sequence (DNA): TGTGCCAGTAGTATGGGACAGGGGGCAACCTATAATCAGCCCCAGCATTTT. Its protein is CASSMGQGATYNQPQHF.

In its sample, this clonotype was seen many times. This chain joins TRBV7-9 and TRBJ2-1; 9 nucleotides line up with TRBD1. The CDR3 sequence is 14 residues long. CDR1 and CDR2 (germline): SEHNR, FQNEAQ (reference sequence). V lost 5 bases to trimming and J lost 8 bases; unmatched junction nucleotides: 7. CDR3 in amino acids: CASSLQGALDEQFF. The CDR3 nucleotides read TGTGCCAGCAGCCTACAGGGGGCGCTGGATGAGCAGTTCTTC.

J is TRBJ2-7 and V is TRBV3-1; a possible D gene is TRBD2 (5 bases). With 4 bases removed from V and 7 bases from J, the gap between germline ends came to 11 bases. Germline CDR1 LGHDT, CDR2 YNNKEL (reference sequence). This CDR3 has 12 residues. This CDR3 is CASSPGFLEQYF. Written as DNA, the CDR3 is TGTGCCAGCAGCCCGGGGTTTTTAGAGCAGTACTTC.

The table lists this clonotype with many counts. The chain employs TRBV7-9 and TRBJ2-1; D remains ambiguous. V gave up 4 bases and J gave up 12 bases, with 13 bases separating them. CDR1 SEHNR and CDR2 FQNEAQ come from the germline V gene (reference sequence). The CDR3 runs 12 residues. CDR3 sequence reads: CASSSTRDPQFF. CDR3 DNA sequence: TGTGCCAGCAGCTCCACAAGAGACCCGCAGTTCTTC.

This clonotype was found a few times. This rearrangement joins TRBV13 to TRBJ2-5; D remains unclear. Trimming left V 4 bases short and J 3 bases short, with 12 bases between. The CDR3 has 14 amino acids. CDR1 PRHDT and CDR2 FYEKMQ come from the germline V gene (reference sequence). The CDR3 DNA reads as TGTGCCAGCAGCTCAATCGTAATTAAAGAGACCCAGTACTTC. It specifies CASSSIVIKETQYF.

The chain uses TRBV27 and TRBJ1-1, with a possible D match to TRBD1 (5 bases). Between the trimmed V and J ends, which lost 5 bases and 8 bases, there was a span of 18 bases. The CDR3 is made up of 14 amino acids. Germline V lookup: CDR1 MNHEY, CDR2 SMNVEV (reference sequence). CDR3 residues: CASSLLTARDEAFF. The CDR3 region has the DNA TGTGCCAGCAGTCTCCTTACGGCCCGGGACGAAGCTTTCTTT.

This clonotype was seen a few times. The gene calls are TRBV7-2 and TRBJ1-1; D uncertain. With 5 bases removed from V and 3 bases from J, the gap between germline ends came to 10 bases. This CDR3 is built from 13 residues. Germline V CDR1 and CDR2: SGHTA, FQGNSA. In nucleotides, the CDR3 is TGTGCCAGCAGCCCCCAGCCAGACACTGAAGCTTTCTTT. Amino acid sequence: CASSPQPDTEAFF.

The rearrangement uses TRBV15 and TRBJ1-5, with D possibly being TRBD1 (6 bases). The germline CDR1 and CDR2 sequences are LNHNV and YYDKDF (reference sequence). Trimming took 5 bases from V and 7 from J, leaving 18 bases between them. This CDR3 has 15 residues. CDR3 protein: CATSPHSTGSQPQHF. The CDR3 DNA is TGTGCCACCAGCCCGCACTCTACAGGGTCGCAGCCCCAGCATTTT.

The chain joins TRBV4-2 to TRBJ2-2, with 8 bases lining up with TRBD1. With 3 bases clipped from V and 6 bases from J, the junction kept 12 bases outside the gene matches. Germline lookup yields CDR1 LGHNA and CDR2 YNFKEQ. This CDR3 contains 17 residues. The CDR3 region is CASSQKRTGGGPGELFF. CDR3 nucleotide sequence: TGTGCCAGCAGCCAGAAGAGAACAGGGGGTGGACCCGGGGAGCTGTTTTTT.

This clonotype appeared many times. The CDR3 spells CASSLSYGYTF. The CDR3 DNA reads as TGTGCCAGCAGTTTAAGCTATGGCTACACCTTC. The chain combines TRBV28 with TRBJ1-2; D not certain. Germline V gene sequence: CDR1 MDHEN, CDR2 SYDVKM. The CDR3 sequence is 11 residues long. Trimming pared 2 bases from V and 4 bases from J, leaving 2 bases between.

This clonotype was counted at least ten times. V gene TRBV7-9 combines with J gene TRBJ2-7, with no clear D. The germline gives CDR1 SEHNR, CDR2 FQNEAQ (reference sequence). The V and J ends lost 2 bases and 1 base respectively, with 12 bases between them. The CDR3 loop spans 15 amino acids. CDR3 loop: CASSLSPDRSYEQYF. CDR3 nucleotide sequence: TGTGCCAGCAGCTTATCTCCAGATCGATCCTACGAGCAGTACTTC.